This paragraph covers one T cell receptor (beta chain) sequence. Its antigen is as yet unknown. All TRB cDNA libraries came from 5' RACE performed with UMI labels. TCRdb reprocessed the 5' RACE reads and stores each CDR3 protein as one record, lacking DNA. The sample totals over 4,000 distinct CDR3 sequences. This entry comes from a study of CXCR3-negative and CXCR3-positive naive CD8 T cells. The study's findings and limits: CXCR3-positive naive cells carried more hydrophobic TRB CDR3s than CXCR3-negative ones.

The CDR3 runs 14 residues. Per the germline V gene, CDR1 is ENHRY and CDR2 is SYGVKD. The clonotype originates from a human donor in good health. Some clones in this sample may be carry-over from other donors' samples. The chain recombines TRBV10-3 with TRBJ2-5; TCRdb names TRBD1, which stays unverified in the absence of DNA. The source material was naive CXCR3+ CD8+ T cells from blood. Subset here: CD45RO-CCR7+CD27+CD95- naive CD8+ T cells expressing CXCR3 (TNR3+). The CDR3 protein is CAVALGSQQETQYF.